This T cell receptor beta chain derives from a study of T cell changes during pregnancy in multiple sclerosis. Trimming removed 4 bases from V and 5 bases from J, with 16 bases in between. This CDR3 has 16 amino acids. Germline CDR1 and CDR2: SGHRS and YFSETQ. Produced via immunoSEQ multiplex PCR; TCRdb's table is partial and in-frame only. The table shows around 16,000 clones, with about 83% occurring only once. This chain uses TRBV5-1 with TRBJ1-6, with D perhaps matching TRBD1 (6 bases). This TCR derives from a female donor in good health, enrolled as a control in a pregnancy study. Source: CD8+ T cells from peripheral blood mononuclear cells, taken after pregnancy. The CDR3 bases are TGCGCCAGCAGCGTAGAAGGGACAAAAAATAATTCACCCCTCCACTTT. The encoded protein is CASSVEGTKNNSPLHF. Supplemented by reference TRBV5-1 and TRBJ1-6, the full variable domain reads KAGVTQTPRYLIKTRGQQVTLSCSPISGHRSVSWYQQTPGQGLQFLFEYFSETQRNKGNFPGRFSGRQFSNSRSEMNVSTLELGDSALYLCASSVEGTKNNSPLHFGNGTRLTVT.